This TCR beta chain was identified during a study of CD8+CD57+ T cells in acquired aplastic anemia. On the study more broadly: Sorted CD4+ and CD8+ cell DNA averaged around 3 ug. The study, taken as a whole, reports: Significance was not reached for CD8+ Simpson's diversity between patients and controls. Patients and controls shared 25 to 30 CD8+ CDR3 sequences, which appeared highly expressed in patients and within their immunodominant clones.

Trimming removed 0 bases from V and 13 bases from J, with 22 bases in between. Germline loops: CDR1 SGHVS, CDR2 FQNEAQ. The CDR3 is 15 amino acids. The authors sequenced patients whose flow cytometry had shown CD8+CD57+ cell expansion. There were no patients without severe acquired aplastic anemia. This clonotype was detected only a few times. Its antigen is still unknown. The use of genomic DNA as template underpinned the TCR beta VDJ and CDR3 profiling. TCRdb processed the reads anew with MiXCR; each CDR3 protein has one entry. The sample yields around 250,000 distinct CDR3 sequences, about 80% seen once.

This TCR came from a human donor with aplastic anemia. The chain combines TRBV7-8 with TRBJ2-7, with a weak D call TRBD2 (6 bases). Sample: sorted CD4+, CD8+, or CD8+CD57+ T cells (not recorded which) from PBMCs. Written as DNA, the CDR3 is TGTGCCAGCAGCTTAGCGGGAGGCCTCGATACGCAGTATTACTTC. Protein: CASSLAGGLDTQYYF.